These T cell receptor beta chains were read from a single sample in a study of cytomegalovirus exposure and HLA in healthy donors. Sequenced by immunoSEQ multiplex PCR; TCRdb stores in-frame clones only, minus some. The sample has about 98,000 clones, 80% to 85% seen once. The material sequenced was PBMCs. The receptors originated from a man aged 40-55 years in good health and CMV-seronegative. Each CDR3 is given with its conserved first and last residue. The order of the fields is CDR3 protein, CDR3 DNA, J gene, clone size, V gene, D gene. The D gene is left open where the match is weak. Only part of the rows carry a size: once, few, many, or a class if the clone is expanded.

CDR3: CASSLLGGTYGYTF; DNA: TGTGCCAGCAGTTTACTTGGAGGGACCTATGGCTACACCTTC; J: TRBJ1-2; size: NA; V: TRBV2; D: NA
CDR3: CASSDNREQETQYF; DNA: TGTGCCAGCAGCGATAACAGGGAGCAAGAGACCCAGTACTTC; J: TRBJ2-5; size: NA; V: TRBV7-9; D: NA
CDR3: CASSPRRDSYYEQYF; DNA: TGTGCCAGCTCACCCCGACGGGACAGCTACTACGAGCAGTACTTC; J: TRBJ2-7; size: NA; V: TRBV18; D: TRBD1
CDR3: CASSLIDRGPGYTF; DNA: TGTGCCAGCAGCTTAATAGACAGGGGGCCTGGCTACACCTTC; J: TRBJ1-2; size: NA; V: TRBV7-9; D: TRBD1
CDR3: CAISVRDAGRIGEKLFF; DNA: TGTGCCATCAGTGTCCGGGACGCCGGGAGGATAGGTGAAAAACTGTTTTTT; J: TRBJ1-4; size: NA; V: TRBV10-3; D: NA
CDR3: CASSRGLAATYEQYF; DNA: TGTGCCAGCAGCCGGGGACTAGCGGCAACCTACGAGCAGTACTTC; J: TRBJ2-7; size: NA; V: TRBV7-9; D: TRBD2
CDR3: CASSQEVSGTDANEKLFF; DNA: TGCGCCAGCAGCCAAGAGGTTTCGGGGACAGATGCTAATGAAAAACTGTTTTTT; J: TRBJ1-4; size: once; V: TRBV4-3; D: TRBD1
CDR3: CASSIYRGKTPNTEAFF; DNA: TGTGCCAGTAGTATATATCGGGGGAAAACCCCTAACACTGAAGCTTTCTTT; J: TRBJ1-1; size: NA; V: TRBV19; D: NA
CDR3: CASSLTGGNTEAFF; DNA: TGTGCCAGCAGCTTAACCGGGGGGAACACTGAAGCTTTCTTT; J: TRBJ1-1; size: NA; V: TRBV7-3; D: NA
CDR3: CSVSADWRYEQYF; DNA: TGCAGCGTCTCAGCGGACTGGCGCTACGAGCAGTACTTC; J: TRBJ2-7; size: NA; V: TRBV29-1; D: NA
CDR3: CASSFPGQGFAGELFF; DNA: TGTGCCAGCAGCTTCCCGGGACAGGGTTTTGCCGGGGAGCTGTTTTTT; J: TRBJ2-2; size: few; V: TRBV7-8; D: TRBD1
CDR3: CASSLEQVNTEAFF; DNA: TGTGCCAGCAGCTTGGAACAGGTGAACACTGAAGCTTTCTTT; J: TRBJ1-1; size: few; V: TRBV5-5; D: NA
CDR3: CASSPGQPLYEQYF; DNA: TGCGCCAGCAGCCCGGGACAGCCTCTCTACGAGCAGTACTTC; J: TRBJ2-7; size: once; V: TRBV5-1; D: TRBD1
CDR3: CASSQALGTQGQFF; DNA: TGTGCCAGCAGCCAGGCCTTGGGCACCCAGGGGCAGTTCTTC; J: TRBJ2-1; size: NA; V: TRBV14; D: NA
CDR3: CASWGPQHNEQFF; DNA: TGTGCCAGCTGGGGGCCCCAACACAATGAGCAGTTCTTC; J: TRBJ2-1; size: NA; V: TRBV28; D: NA
CDR3: CASSSGGPYEQYF; DNA: TGCGCCAGCAGTTCGGGGGGGCCCTACGAGCAGTACTTC; J: TRBJ2-7; size: once; V: TRBV10-2; D: TRBD2
CDR3: CASSLGRYNNSPLHF; DNA: TGTGCCAGCAGCTTGGGCCGCTATAATAATTCACCCCTCCACTTT; J: TRBJ1-6; size: NA; V: TRBV5-6; D: NA
CDR3: CSAALRGGAPFYEQYF; DNA: TGCAGCGCCGCCCTTAGGGGGGGGGCTCCATTCTACGAGCAGTACTTC; J: TRBJ2-7; size: once; V: TRBV29-1; D: NA
CDR3: CASSYTRDSSYEQYF; DNA: TGTGCCAGCAGTTACACCCGGGACTCTTCCTACGAGCAGTACTTC; J: TRBJ2-7; size: NA; V: TRBV6-5; D: NA
CDR3: CSALSGGNYGYTF; DNA: TGCAGCGCCCTGAGCGGGGGGAACTATGGCTACACCTTC; J: TRBJ1-2; size: NA; V: TRBV29-1; D: NA
CDR3: CASSLGSGYTDTQYF; DNA: TGTGCCAGCAGCCTAGGTAGCGGGTACACAGATACGCAGTATTTT; J: TRBJ2-3; size: NA; V: TRBV7-3; D: TRBD2
CDR3: CASSWRGGGDEKLFF; DNA: TGTGCCAGCAGCTGGAGGGGTGGCGGTGATGAAAAACTGTTTTTT; J: TRBJ1-4; size: NA; V: TRBV5-6; D: NA
CDR3: CASSSPGQAWEQYF; DNA: TGTGCCAGCAGTTCACCGGGACAGGCGTGGGAGCAGTACTTC; J: TRBJ2-7; size: once; V: TRBV6-5; D: TRBD1
CDR3: CASSRAGRDTEAFF; DNA: TGTGCCAGCAGTCGCGCAGGGAGGGACACTGAAGCTTTCTTT; J: TRBJ1-1; size: NA; V: TRBV28; D: NA
CDR3: CASSLSAQGLFEQYF; DNA: TGCGCCAGCAGCTTGTCCGCACAGGGTTTGTTCGAGCAGTACTTC; J: TRBJ2-7; size: NA; V: TRBV5-1; D: NA
CDR3: CAGKGDLGYEQYF; DNA: TGTGCCGGGAAGGGAGACTTGGGCTACGAGCAGTACTTC; J: TRBJ2-7; size: NA; V: TRBV30; D: NA
CDR3: CASSLLGDYNEQFF; DNA: TGCGCCAGCAGCTTATTAGGGGACTACAATGAGCAGTTCTTC; J: TRBJ2-1; size: NA; V: TRBV5-1; D: NA
CDR3: CALKGGDNEKLFF; DNA: TGTGCCCTAAAGGGAGGGGATAATGAAAAACTGTTTTTT; J: TRBJ1-4; size: few; V: TRBV2; D: NA
CDR3: CASSLGQGGEQYF; DNA: TGTGCCAGCAGCCTCGGACAGGGAGGTGAGCAGTACTTC; J: TRBJ2-7; size: few; V: TRBV13; D: TRBD1
CDR3: CASSQLGTGGNQPQHF; DNA: TGCGCCAGCAGCCAATTAGGGACAGGGGGGAATCAGCCCCAGCATTTT; J: TRBJ1-5; size: few; V: TRBV4-1; D: TRBD1
CDR3: CASSLTDDQPQHF; DNA: TGTGCCAGCAGTTTAACAGACGATCAGCCCCAGCATTTT; J: TRBJ1-5; size: NA; V: TRBV27; D: NA
CDR3: CASSSGVNTEAFF; DNA: TGTGCCAGCAGCTCCGGGGTGAACACTGAAGCTTTCTTT; J: TRBJ1-1; size: NA; V: TRBV7-9; D: NA
CDR3: CASSSGQTSGGDEQFF; DNA: TGTGCCAGCAGCTCTGGCCAGACTAGCGGGGGGGATGAGCAGTTCTTC; J: TRBJ2-1; size: NA; V: TRBV5-8; D: TRBD2
CDR3: CASSQERAQETQYF; DNA: TGTGCCAGCAGCCAAGAGAGGGCCCAAGAGACCCAGTACTTC; J: TRBJ2-5; size: NA; V: TRBV4-2; D: NA
CDR3: CSVDAGNTGELFF; DNA: TGCAGCGTTGATGCGGGGAACACCGGGGAGCTGTTTTTT; J: TRBJ2-2; size: once; V: TRBV29-1; D: NA
CDR3: CASSQDPGTNYGYTF; DNA: TGCGCCAGCAGCCAAGACCCGGGAACTAACTATGGCTACACCTTC; J: TRBJ1-2; size: NA; V: TRBV4-1; D: NA
CDR3: CVTRADTQYF; DNA: TGTGTCACTCGGGCAGATACGCAGTATTTT; J: TRBJ2-3; size: NA; V: TRBV7-5; D: NA
CDR3: CASSEFRESYGYTF; DNA: TGTGCCAGCAGTGAATTCCGAGAATCCTATGGCTACACCTTC; J: TRBJ1-2; size: few; V: TRBV6-1; D: NA
CDR3: CAWLGTGNSPLHF; DNA: TGTGCCTGGCTCGGGACAGGGAATTCACCCCTCCACTTT; J: TRBJ1-6; size: NA; V: TRBV30; D: TRBD1
CDR3: CASSEGGSSYEQYF; DNA: TGTGCCAGCAGTGAAGGGGGCAGCTCCTACGAGCAGTACTTC; J: TRBJ2-7; size: NA; V: TRBV6-1; D: NA
CDR3: CASSSGTGWNEQYF; DNA: TGTGCCAGCAGCTCCGGGACAGGGTGGAACGAGCAGTACTTC; J: TRBJ2-7; size: NA; V: TRBV7-9; D: TRBD1
CDR3: CASSLERDKGYTF; DNA: TGTGCCAGCAGCTTGGAGCGGGACAAGGGCTACACCTTC; J: TRBJ1-2; size: NA; V: TRBV5-6; D: NA
CDR3: CASSPGGGAWGYTF; DNA: TGTGCCAGCTCACCAGGAGGGGGCGCGTGGGGCTACACCTTC; J: TRBJ1-2; size: NA; V: TRBV18; D: TRBD1
CDR3: CASSGVPGQGLNTIYF; DNA: TGTGCCAGCAGCGGTGTTCCGGGACAGGGTCTAAACACCATATATTTT; J: TRBJ1-3; size: NA; V: TRBV9; D: TRBD1
CDR3: CASTPMGGNQPQHF; DNA: TGTGCCAGTACCCCGATGGGGGGAAATCAGCCCCAGCATTTT; J: TRBJ1-5; size: once; V: TRBV19; D: NA
CDR3: CASSYSRDRPYEQYF; DNA: TGTGCCAGCAGTTACTCGAGAGACAGGCCCTACGAGCAGTACTTC; J: TRBJ2-7; size: NA; V: TRBV6-5; D: NA
CDR3: CATSTIRGGELFF; DNA: TGTGCCACCAGCACTATAAGGGGGGGGGAGCTGTTTTTT; J: TRBJ2-2; size: NA; V: TRBV15; D: NA
CDR3: CASSLAGQGNAQPQHF; DNA: TGTGCCAGCAGCCTAGCTGGACAGGGTAACGCTCAGCCCCAGCATTTT; J: TRBJ1-5; size: NA; V: TRBV28; D: TRBD1
CDR3: CASSQGENTEAFF; DNA: TGTGCCAGCAGTCAGGGTGAGAACACTGAAGCTTTCTTT; J: TRBJ1-1; size: NA; V: TRBV7-6; D: NA
CDR3: CASSGMYSEAFF; DNA: TGTGCCAGCAGCGGGATGTATTCTGAAGCTTTCTTT; J: TRBJ1-1; size: NA; V: TRBV2; D: NA
CDR3: CASSYSTRGTDYTF; DNA: TGTGCCAGCAGTTACTCGACCAGGGGTACCGACTACACCTTC; J: TRBJ1-2; size: NA; V: TRBV6-5; D: NA
CDR3: CASSLDVGGAGGDTQYF; DNA: TGTGCCAGCAGCTTGGATGTCGGGGGGGCCGGTGGAGATACGCAGTATTTT; J: TRBJ2-3; size: once; V: TRBV5-4; D: TRBD2
CDR3: CASSATHGGNYEKLFF; DNA: TGTGCCAGCAGCGCAACTCATGGGGGGAATTATGAAAAACTGTTTTTT; J: TRBJ1-4; size: few; V: TRBV7-6; D: NA
CDR3: CASSGRDRGRILYNSPLHF; DNA: TGTGCCAGCAGCGGACGGGACAGGGGGCGAATCCTCTATAATTCACCCCTCCACTTT; J: TRBJ1-6; size: NA; V: TRBV11-2; D: TRBD1